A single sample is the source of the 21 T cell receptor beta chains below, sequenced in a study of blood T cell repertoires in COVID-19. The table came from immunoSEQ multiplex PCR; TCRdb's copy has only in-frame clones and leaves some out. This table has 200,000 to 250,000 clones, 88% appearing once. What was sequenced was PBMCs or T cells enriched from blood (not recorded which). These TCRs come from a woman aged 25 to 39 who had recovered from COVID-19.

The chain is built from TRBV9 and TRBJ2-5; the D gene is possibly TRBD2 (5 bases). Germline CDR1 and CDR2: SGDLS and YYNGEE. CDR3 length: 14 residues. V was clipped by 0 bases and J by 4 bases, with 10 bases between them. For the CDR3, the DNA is TGTGCCAGCAGCGTAGAGGTTCGGGGAGAGACCCAGTACTTC. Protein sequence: CASSVEVRGETQYF.

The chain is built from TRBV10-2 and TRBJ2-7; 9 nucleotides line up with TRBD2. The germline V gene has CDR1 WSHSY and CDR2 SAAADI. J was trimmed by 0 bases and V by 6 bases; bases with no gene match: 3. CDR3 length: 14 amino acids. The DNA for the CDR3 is TGCGCCAGCAGGAGCGGGGGGAGCTCCTACGAGCAGTACTTC. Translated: CASRSGGSSYEQYF.

The CDR3 nucleotides read TGCGCCAGCAGCTTGGCGGGTTGGCAGGGGGCGCGGTACACTGAAGCTTTCTTT. Protein product: CASSLAGWQGARYTEAFF. The V gene is TRBV5-1, the J gene TRBJ1-1, with 8 positions matching TRBD1. CDR1 SGHRS and CDR2 YFSETQ come from the germline V gene. With 0 bases clipped from V and 3 bases from J, the junction kept 13 bases outside the gene matches. This CDR3 region has 18 residues.

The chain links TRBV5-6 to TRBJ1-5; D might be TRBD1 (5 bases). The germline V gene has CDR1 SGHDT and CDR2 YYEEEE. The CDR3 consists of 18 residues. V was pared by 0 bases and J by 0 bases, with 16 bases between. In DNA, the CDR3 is TGTGCCAGCAGCTTGGGAGGGGAGGAGGATTATAGCAATCAGCCCCAGCATTTT. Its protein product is CASSLGGEEDYSNQPQHF.

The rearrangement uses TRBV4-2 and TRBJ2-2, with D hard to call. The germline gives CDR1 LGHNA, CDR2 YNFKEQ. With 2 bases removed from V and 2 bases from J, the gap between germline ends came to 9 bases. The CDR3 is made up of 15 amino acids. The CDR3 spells CASSQPGRNTGELFF. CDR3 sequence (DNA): TGTGCCAGCAGCCAACCGGGTAGAAACACCGGGGAGCTGTTTTTT.

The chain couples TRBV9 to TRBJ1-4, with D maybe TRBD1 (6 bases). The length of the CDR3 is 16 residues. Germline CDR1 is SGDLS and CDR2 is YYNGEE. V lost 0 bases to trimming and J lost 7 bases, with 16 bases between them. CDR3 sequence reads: CASSVDGTGLSEKLFF. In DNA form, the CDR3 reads TGTGCCAGCAGCGTAGACGGAACAGGGCTCAGTGAAAAACTGTTTTTT.

The DNA for the CDR3 is TGTGCCAGCAGTTTAGCTCAGGGGGACGAGCAGTACTTC. This encodes CASSLAQGDEQYF. V gene TRBV27 combines with J gene TRBJ2-7; TRBD1 aligns across 7 bases. Trimming cost V 2 bases and J 5 bases; bases outside gene matches: 3. Germline lookup yields CDR1 MNHEY and CDR2 SMNVEV (reference sequence). This CDR3 spans 13 amino acids.

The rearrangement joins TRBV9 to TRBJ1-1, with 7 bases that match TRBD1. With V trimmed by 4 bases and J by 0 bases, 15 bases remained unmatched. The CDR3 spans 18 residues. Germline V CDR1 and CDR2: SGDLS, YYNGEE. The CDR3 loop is CASSSSDRFPLMNTEAFF. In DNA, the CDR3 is TGTGCCAGCAGCTCATCGGACAGGTTCCCACTCATGAACACTGAAGCTTTCTTT.

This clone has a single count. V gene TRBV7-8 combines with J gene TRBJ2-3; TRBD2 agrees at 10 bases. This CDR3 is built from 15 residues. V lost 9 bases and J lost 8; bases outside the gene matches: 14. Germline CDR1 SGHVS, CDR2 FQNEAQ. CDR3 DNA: TGTGCCAGTGGGGCTAGCGGGGGTTCTTATGGTACGCAGTATTTT. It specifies CASGASGGSYGTQYF.

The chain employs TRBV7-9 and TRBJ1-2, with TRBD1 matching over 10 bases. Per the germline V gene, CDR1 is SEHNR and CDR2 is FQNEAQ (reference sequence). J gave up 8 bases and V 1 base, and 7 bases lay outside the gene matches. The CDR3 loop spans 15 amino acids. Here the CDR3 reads CASSLENDRGRGYTF. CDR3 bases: TGTGCCAGCAGCTTAGAAAACGACAGGGGGCGAGGCTACACCTTC.

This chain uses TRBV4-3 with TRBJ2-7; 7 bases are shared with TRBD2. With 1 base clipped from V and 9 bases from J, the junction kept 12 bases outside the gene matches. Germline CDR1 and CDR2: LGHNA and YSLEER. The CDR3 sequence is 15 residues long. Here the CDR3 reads CASSQGVGLAEVQYF. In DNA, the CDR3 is TGCGCCAGCAGCCAAGGCGTGGGCCTAGCGGAGGTGCAGTACTTC.

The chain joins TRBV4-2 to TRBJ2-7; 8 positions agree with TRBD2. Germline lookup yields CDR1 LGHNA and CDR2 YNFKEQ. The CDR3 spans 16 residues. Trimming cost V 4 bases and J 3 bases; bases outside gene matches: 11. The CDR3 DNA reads TGTGCCAGCAGCCCCTTCCTGGCGGGGGGCCTCTACGAGCAGTACTTC. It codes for CASSPFLAGGLYEQYF.

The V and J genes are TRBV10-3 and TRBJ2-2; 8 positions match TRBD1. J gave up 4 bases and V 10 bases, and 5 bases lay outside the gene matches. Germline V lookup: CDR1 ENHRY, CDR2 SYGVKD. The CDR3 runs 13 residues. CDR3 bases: TGTGCCAGGGGACAGGAACCCACCGGGGAGCTGTTTTTT. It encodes CARGQEPTGELFF.

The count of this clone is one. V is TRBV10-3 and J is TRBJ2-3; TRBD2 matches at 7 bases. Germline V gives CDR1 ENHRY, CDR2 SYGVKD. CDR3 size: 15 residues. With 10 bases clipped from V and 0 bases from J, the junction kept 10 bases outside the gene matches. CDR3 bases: TGTGCCACTCAAGGGACTACCACTAGCACAGATACGCAGTATTTT. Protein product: CATQGTTTSTDTQYF.

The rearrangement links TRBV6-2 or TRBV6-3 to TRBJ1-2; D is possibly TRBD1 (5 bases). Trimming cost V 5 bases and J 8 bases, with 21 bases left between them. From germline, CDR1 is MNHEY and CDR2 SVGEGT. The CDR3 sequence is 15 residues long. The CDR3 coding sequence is TGTGCCAGCAGTAAACCTCGACACAGGCCGGGCGGCTACACCTTC. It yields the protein CASSKPRHRPGGYTF.

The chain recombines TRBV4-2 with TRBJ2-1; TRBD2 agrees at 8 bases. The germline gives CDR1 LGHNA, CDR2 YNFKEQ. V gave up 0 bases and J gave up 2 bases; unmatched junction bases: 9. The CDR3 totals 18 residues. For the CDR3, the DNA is TGTGCCAGCAGCCAAGATCAGGGAGCGGGGGTCGCCTACAATGAGCAGTTCTTC. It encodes CASSQDQGAGVAYNEQFF.

The CDR3 DNA is TGTGCCAGCAGCTCCGGGACGGGGGGCAATCAGCCCCAGCATTTT. Amino acid sequence: CASSSGTGGNQPQHF. V gene TRBV5-8 combines with J gene TRBJ1-5; a weak D match, TRBD1 (5 bases). Trimming left V 3 bases short and J 2 bases short, with 12 bases between. CDR1 SGHTS and CDR2 YDEGEE come from the germline V gene. The CDR3 is 15 amino acids.

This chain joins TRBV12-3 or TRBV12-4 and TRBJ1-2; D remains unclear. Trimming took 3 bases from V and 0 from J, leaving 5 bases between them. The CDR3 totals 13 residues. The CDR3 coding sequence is TGTGCCAGCAGTTTTCTTACTAACTATGGCTACACCTTC. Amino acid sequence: CASSFLTNYGYTF.

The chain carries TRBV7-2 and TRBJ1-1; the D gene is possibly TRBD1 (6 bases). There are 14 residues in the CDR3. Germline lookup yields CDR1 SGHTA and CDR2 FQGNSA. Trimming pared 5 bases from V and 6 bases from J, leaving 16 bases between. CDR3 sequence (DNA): TGTGCCAGCAGCCCGAGGGGGGGGGTTTCTGAAGCTTTCTTT. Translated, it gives CASSPRGGVSEAFF.

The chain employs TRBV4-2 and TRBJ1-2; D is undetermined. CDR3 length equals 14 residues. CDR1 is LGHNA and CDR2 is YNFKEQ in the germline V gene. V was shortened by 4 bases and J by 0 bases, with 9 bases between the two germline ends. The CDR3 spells CASSREVANYGYTF. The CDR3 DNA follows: TGTGCCAGCAGCCGAGAAGTAGCTAACTATGGCTACACCTTC.

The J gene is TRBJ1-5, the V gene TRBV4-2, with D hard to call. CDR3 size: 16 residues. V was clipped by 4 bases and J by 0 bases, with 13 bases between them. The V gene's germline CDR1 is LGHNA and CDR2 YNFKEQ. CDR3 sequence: CASSPPGITSNQPQHF. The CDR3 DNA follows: TGTGCCAGCAGCCCCCCCGGGATTACTAGCAATCAGCCCCAGCATTTT.